The 23 T cell receptor beta chains listed next were all sequenced from one sample in a study of technical replicates of blood from several donors. Clones were sequenced by immunoSEQ multiplex PCR, and TCRdb holds only the in-frame ones, with some missing. Of around 69,000 clones listed, around 97% are singletons. The sequencing input was T cells isolated from PBMCs. These receptors originate from a human donor in good health.

The chain recombines TRBV28 with TRBJ2-3; D is uncertain. V was trimmed by 3 bases and J by 6 bases, leaving 7 bases between them. CDR1 is MDHEN and CDR2 is SYDVKM in the germline V gene. This CDR3 is 12 amino acids long. CDR3 loop: CASSFNADTQYF. The CDR3 DNA reads as TGTGCCAGCAGTTTCAATGCGGATACGCAGTATTTT.

The J gene is TRBJ1-1, the V gene TRBV18, with 8 positions matching TRBD1. This CDR3 comprises 16 residues. The junction had 6 bases not matched to a gene; V was cut back by 2 bases and J by 1 base. Germline-derived CDR1 and CDR2 are KGHSH and LQKENI. The CDR3 DNA follows: TGTGCCAGCTCACCAAAAGGGGACAGGACGAACACTGAAGCTTTCTTT. Its translation: CASSPKGDRTNTEAFF.

The chain is built from TRBV6-5 and TRBJ1-2; D might be TRBD1 (6 bases). Trimming pared 2 bases from V and 4 bases from J, leaving 8 bases between. Germline lookup yields CDR1 MNHEY and CDR2 SVGAGI. CDR3 length: 13 residues. Written as DNA, the CDR3 is TGTGCCAGCAGTTACGACAGGACCTATGGCTACACCTTC. Its translation: CASSYDRTYGYTF.

The chain joins TRBV6-1 to TRBJ1-1; D unclear. CDR1 and CDR2 from the germline V gene are MNHNS and SASEGT. Trimming removed 3 bases from V and 4 bases from J, with 12 bases in between. The CDR3 runs 14 residues. The CDR3 DNA follows: TGTGCCAGCAGTGAGACCGGGCGGGCCACTGAAGCTTTCTTT. Protein sequence: CASSETGRATEAFF.

The chain is built from TRBV5-4 and TRBJ2-3; TRBD2 matches 7 bases. CDR3 size: 16 residues. Germline assignment: CDR1 SGHNT and CDR2 YYREEE (reference sequence). Unmatched junction bases numbered 7, after V lost 1 base and J lost 2 bases. The CDR3 spells CASSLLERGNTDTQYF. CDR3 nucleotide sequence: TGTGCCAGCAGCTTGCTAGAGCGGGGTAACACAGATACGCAGTATTTT.

In this sample, this clone turned up a few times. This sequence joins TRBV5-1 and TRBJ1-1; D is unresolved. The CDR3 has 13 residues. V lost 6 bases to trimming and J lost 0 bases, with 9 bases between them. Germline V gene sequence: CDR1 SGHRS, CDR2 YFSETQ. CDR3: CASMGALNTEAFF. DNA for the CDR3: TGCGCCAGCATGGGCGCACTGAACACTGAAGCTTTCTTT.

This chain joins TRBV25-1 and TRBJ1-3; TRBD1 aligns across 10 bases. J gave up 0 bases and V 1 base, and 6 bases lay outside the gene matches. There are 18 residues in the CDR3. CDR1 and CDR2 (germline): MGHDK, SYGVNS. CDR3: CASSEWGQGLISGNTIYF. DNA of the CDR3: TGTGCCAGCAGTGAATGGGGACAGGGGTTAATCTCTGGAAACACCATATATTTT.

The CDR3 spells CASSVSGQGHNEQFF. CDR3 in DNA: TGTGCCAGCAGTGTATCCGGACAGGGTCATAATGAGCAGTTCTTC. The V call is TRBV6-1, the J call TRBJ2-1; TRBD1 matches at 8 bases. CDR3 length: 15 residues. Germline V CDR1 and CDR2: MNHNS, SASEGT. V shed 4 bases and J 7 bases; nucleotides not matched to a gene: 9.

This chain uses TRBV5-6 with TRBJ1-2; TRBD1 matches 7 bases. Trimming at V came to 0 bases and at J to 4 bases, leaving 6 bases not matched to a gene. Germline CDR1 and CDR2: SGHDT and YYEEEE. This CDR3 has 15 residues. CDR3 sequence reads: CASSLVGGESYGYTF. CDR3 bases: TGTGCCAGCAGCTTGGTAGGGGGCGAAAGCTATGGCTACACCTTC.

V gene TRBV7-9 combines with J gene TRBJ2-4; 7 bases are a match to TRBD1. V shed 2 bases, J shed 8 bases, and the junction held 9 bases outside the gene matches. The germline V gene encodes CDR1 SEHNR and CDR2 FQNEAQ (reference sequence). This CDR3 has 15 amino acids. In DNA form, the CDR3 reads TGTGCCAGCAGCTTAAATGTGAGGGGGCGCGACATTCAGTACTTC. Translated: CASSLNVRGRDIQYF.

This sequence joins TRBV7-8 and TRBJ2-1; D is possibly TRBD2 (6 bases). Germline CDR1 reads SGHVS; CDR2 reads FQNEAQ. The CDR3 runs 15 residues. V was clipped by 1 base and J by 8 bases, with 15 bases between them. CDR3 in DNA: TGTGCCAGCAGCTTAGTTCGGGGGTACGAGGATGAGCAGTTCTTC. Translating gives CASSLVRGYEDEQFF. Based on the CDR3 plus reference TRBV7-8 and TRBJ2-1, the full variable domain is GAGVSQSPRYKVAKRGQDVALRCDPISGHVSLFWYQQALGQGPEFLTYFQNEAQLDKSGLPSDRFFAERPEGSVSTLKIQRTQQEDSAVYLCASSLVRGYEDEQFFGPGTRLTVL.

In its sample, this clone was seen once. The chain joins TRBV25-1 to TRBJ1-1, with D possibly TRBD1 on 6 matching bases. The CDR3 has 13 amino acids. V was shortened by 8 bases and J by 7 bases, with 17 bases between the two germline ends. Looked up from germline, CDR1 is MGHDK and CDR2 is SYGVNS. This chain's CDR3 is CASATGKGFEAFF. CDR3 DNA: TGTGCCAGCGCCACAGGGAAAGGATTTGAAGCTTTCTTT.

The chain has TRBV7-6 and TRBJ2-1, with 7 bases that match TRBD1. The CDR3 has 14 amino acids. After removal of 5 bases from V and 3 bases from J, the junction contained 4 bases not matched to a gene. Germline assignment: CDR1 SGHVS and CDR2 FNYEAQ. CDR3 DNA sequence: TGTGCCAGCAGCGAGGGACAGATCTACAATGAGCAGTTCTTC. Translated: CASSEGQIYNEQFF.

The chain carries TRBV7-3 and TRBJ2-1; perhaps TRBD2 as D (6 bases). The CDR3 consists of 17 residues. The germline CDR1 and CDR2 sequences are SGHTA and FQGTGA. V dropped 6 bases and J dropped 1 base, with 19 bases sitting between them. The chain's CDR3 is CASSGGAKGLSYNEQFF. CDR3 nucleotide sequence: TGTGCCAGCAGTGGCGGGGCCAAGGGATTATCCTACAATGAGCAGTTCTTC.

This chain joins TRBV30 and TRBJ1-2; 11 nucleotides align to TRBD1. Germline values: CDR1 GTSNPN, CDR2 SVGIG (reference sequence). This CDR3 region has 14 residues. With V trimmed by 1 base and J by 8 bases, 6 bases remained unmatched. The CDR3 DNA sequence: TGTGCCTGGAGTGGAGGACAGGGGGCGGGGGGCTACACCTTC. It encodes CAWSGGQGAGGYTF.

The chain joins TRBV27 to TRBJ2-7; D might be TRBD2 (6 bases). This CDR3 has 14 amino acids. Trimming removed 7 bases from V and 1 base from J, with 14 bases in between. Looked up from germline, CDR1 is MNHEY and CDR2 is SMNVEV (reference sequence). The CDR3 nucleotides are TGTGCCAGCAAACTTTACGGGGGATCCTACGAGCAGTACTTC. It translates to CASKLYGGSYEQYF.

V and J are TRBV28 and TRBJ2-3, with 8 bases fitting TRBD2. CDR1 MDHEN and CDR2 SYDVKM come from the germline V gene. V was clipped by 5 bases and J by 5 bases; unmatched bases: 9. CDR3 length: 15 residues. The CDR3 DNA is TGTGCCAGCAGTGCCGCGGGAGGTGGAGGAGATACGCAGTATTTT. It is translated as CASSAAGGGGDTQYF.

CDR3 loop: CASSGLAYEQYF. The CDR3 DNA reads as TGCGCCAGCAGTGGCCTAGCCTACGAGCAGTACTTC. The V gene is TRBV10-2, the J gene TRBJ2-7; D unresolved. In germline, CDR1 is WSHSY, CDR2 SAAADI. The CDR3 covers 12 residues. With 4 bases removed from V and 2 bases from J, the gap between germline ends came to 6 bases.

This rearrangement joins TRBV4-1 to TRBJ1-2; D ambiguous. CDR1 and CDR2 (germline): MGHRA, YSYEKL. V lost 3 bases and J 4 bases, leaving 3 bases between the germline ends. The CDR3 runs 11 residues. The CDR3 is CASSHSYGYTF. CDR3 sequence (DNA): TGCGCCAGCAGCCATAGCTATGGCTACACCTTC.

This sequence joins TRBV9 and TRBJ2-1; D is perhaps TRBD2 (6 bases). This CDR3 is built from 15 residues. The V end was cut by 4 bases, the J end by 4 bases, with 15 bases between. Germline-derived CDR1 and CDR2 are SGDLS and YYNGEE. The CDR3 region has the DNA TGTGCCAGCAGCCCCACGGGAGCAATTTACAATGAGCAGTTCTTC. Translated: CASSPTGAIYNEQFF.

This chain joins TRBV25-1 and TRBJ2-7, with D perhaps matching TRBD2 (5 bases). This CDR3 has 14 residues. V gave up 6 bases and J gave up 7 bases, with 19 bases separating them. Germline CDR1 and CDR2: MGHDK and SYGVNS. The CDR3 region is CASRLRDQSGEQYF. CDR3 sequence (DNA): TGTGCCAGCAGACTCCGGGATCAGTCGGGGGAGCAGTACTTC.

This clone was counted once. The chain uses TRBV6-1 and TRBJ2-7; D ambiguous. The CDR3 runs 13 residues. Between the trimmed V and J ends, which lost 6 bases and 0 bases, there was a span of 9 bases. Germline V lookup: CDR1 MNHNS, CDR2 SASEGT. CDR3 in amino acids: CASRPGPSYEQYF. CDR3 in DNA: TGTGCCAGCAGACCGGGTCCCTCCTACGAGCAGTACTTC.

The V call is TRBV7-6, the J call TRBJ2-7; 9 positions agree with TRBD1. Germline V gene data show CDR1 as SGHVS and CDR2 as FNYEAQ. The CDR3 covers 17 residues. With V trimmed by 0 bases and J by 1 base, 7 bases remained unmatched. The CDR3 sequence is CASSLAVPGQGSYEQYF. The CDR3, as DNA: TGTGCCAGCAGCTTAGCAGTTCCGGGACAGGGTTCCTACGAGCAGTACTTC.